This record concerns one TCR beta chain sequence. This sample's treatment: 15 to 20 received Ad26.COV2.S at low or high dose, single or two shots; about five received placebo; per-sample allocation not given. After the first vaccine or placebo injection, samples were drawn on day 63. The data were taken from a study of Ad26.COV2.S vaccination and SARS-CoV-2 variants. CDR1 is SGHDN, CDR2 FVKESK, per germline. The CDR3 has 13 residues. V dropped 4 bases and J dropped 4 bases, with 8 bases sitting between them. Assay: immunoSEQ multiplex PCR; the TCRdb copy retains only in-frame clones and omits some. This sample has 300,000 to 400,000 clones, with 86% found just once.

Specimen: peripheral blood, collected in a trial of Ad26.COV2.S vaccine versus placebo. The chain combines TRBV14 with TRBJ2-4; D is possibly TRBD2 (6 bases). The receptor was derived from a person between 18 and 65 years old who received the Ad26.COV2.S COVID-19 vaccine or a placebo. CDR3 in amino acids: CASSRGEKNIQYF. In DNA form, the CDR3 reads TGTGCCAGCAGCCGCGGGGAGAAAAACATTCAGTACTTC.